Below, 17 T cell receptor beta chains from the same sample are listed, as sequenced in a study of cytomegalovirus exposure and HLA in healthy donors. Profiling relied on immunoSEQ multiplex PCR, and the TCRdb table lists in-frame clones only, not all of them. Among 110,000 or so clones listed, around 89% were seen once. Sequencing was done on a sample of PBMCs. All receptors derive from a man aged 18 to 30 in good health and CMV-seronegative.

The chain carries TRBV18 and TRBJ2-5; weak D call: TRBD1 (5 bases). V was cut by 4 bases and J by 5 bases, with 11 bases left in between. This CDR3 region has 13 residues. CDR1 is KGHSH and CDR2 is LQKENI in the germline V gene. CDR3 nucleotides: TGTGCCAGCTCACAGGGGCTATTGGAGACCCAGTACTTC. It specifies CASSQGLLETQYF. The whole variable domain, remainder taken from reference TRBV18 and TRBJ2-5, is NAGVMQNPRHLVRRRGQEARLRCSPMKGHSHVYWYRQLPEEGLKFMVYLQKENIIDESGMPKERFSAEFPKEGPSILRIQQVVRGDSAAYFCASSQGLLETQYFGPGTRLLVL.

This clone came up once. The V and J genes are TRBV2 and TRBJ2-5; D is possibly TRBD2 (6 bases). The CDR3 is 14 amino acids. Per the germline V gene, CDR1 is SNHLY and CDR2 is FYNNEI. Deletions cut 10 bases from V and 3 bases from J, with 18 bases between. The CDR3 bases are TGTGCCACGACGGTCATTAGCGGTAAAGAGACCCAGTACTTC. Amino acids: CATTVISGKETQYF.

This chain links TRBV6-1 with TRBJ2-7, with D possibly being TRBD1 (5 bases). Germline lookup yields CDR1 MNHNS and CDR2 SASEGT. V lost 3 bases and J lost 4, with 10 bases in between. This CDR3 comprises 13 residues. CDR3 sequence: CASSEPGWYEQYF. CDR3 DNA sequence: TGTGCCAGCAGTGAGCCAGGGTGGTACGAGCAGTACTTC.

CDR3 coding DNA: TGCAGCGTTCCGGGACAGGGGTTTAAAGCTTTCTTT. Translation: CSVPGQGFKAFF. This chain uses TRBV29-1 with TRBJ1-1; 10 nucleotides match TRBD1. Unmatched junction bases numbered 6, after V lost 5 bases and J lost 9 bases. There are 12 residues in the CDR3. Germline V CDR1 and CDR2: SQVTM, ANQGSEA.

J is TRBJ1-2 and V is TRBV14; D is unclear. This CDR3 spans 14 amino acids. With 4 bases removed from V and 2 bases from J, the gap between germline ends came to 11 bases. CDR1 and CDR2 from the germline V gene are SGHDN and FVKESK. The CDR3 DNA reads TGTGCCAGCAGCCCACAAGGAGGGAACTATGGCTACACCTTC. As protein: CASSPQGGNYGYTF. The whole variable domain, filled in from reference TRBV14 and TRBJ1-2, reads EAGVTQFPSHSVIEKGQTVTLRCDPISGHDNLYWYRRVMGKEIKFLLHFVKESKQDESGMPNNRFLAERTGGTYSTLKVQPAELEDSGVYFCASSPQGGNYGYTFGSGTRLTVV.

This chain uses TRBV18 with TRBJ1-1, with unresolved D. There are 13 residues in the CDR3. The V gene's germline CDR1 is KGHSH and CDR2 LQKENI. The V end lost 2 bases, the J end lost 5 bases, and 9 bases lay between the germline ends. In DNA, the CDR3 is TGTGCCAGCTCACCAAGCACGGGGACTGAAGCTTTCTTT. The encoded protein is CASSPSTGTEAFF.

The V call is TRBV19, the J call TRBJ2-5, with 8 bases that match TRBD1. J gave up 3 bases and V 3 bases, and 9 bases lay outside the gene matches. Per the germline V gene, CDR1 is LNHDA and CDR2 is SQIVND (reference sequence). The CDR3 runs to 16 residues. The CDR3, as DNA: TGTGCCAGTAGTATTTCTGGACAGGGCGGTAAAGAGACCCAGTACTTC. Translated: CASSISGQGGKETQYF.

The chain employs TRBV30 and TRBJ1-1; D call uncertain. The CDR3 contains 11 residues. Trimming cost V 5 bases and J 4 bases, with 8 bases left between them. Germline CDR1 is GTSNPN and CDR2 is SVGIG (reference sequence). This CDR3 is CAWQVGTEAFF. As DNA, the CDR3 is TGTGCCTGGCAGGTAGGCACTGAAGCTTTCTTT. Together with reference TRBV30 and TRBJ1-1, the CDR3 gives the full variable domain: SQTIHQWPATLVQPVGSPLSLECTVEGTSNPNLYWYRQAAGRGLQLLFYSVGIGQISSEVPQNLSASRPQDRQFILSSKKLLLSDSGFYLCAWQVGTEAFFGQGTRLTVV.

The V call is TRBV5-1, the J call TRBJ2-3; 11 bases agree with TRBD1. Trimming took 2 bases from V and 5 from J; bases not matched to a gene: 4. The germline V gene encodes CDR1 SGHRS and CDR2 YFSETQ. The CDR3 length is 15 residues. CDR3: CASSFTGTGGDTQYF. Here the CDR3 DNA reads TGCGCCAGCAGCTTTACCGGGACAGGGGGAGATACGCAGTATTTT.

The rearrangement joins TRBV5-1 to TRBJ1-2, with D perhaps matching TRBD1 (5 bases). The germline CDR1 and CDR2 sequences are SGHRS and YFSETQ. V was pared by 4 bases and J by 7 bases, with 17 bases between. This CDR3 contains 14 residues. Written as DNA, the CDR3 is TGCGCCAGCAGCCGTGATGTACAGGAGGGTGGCTACACCTTC. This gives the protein CASSRDVQEGGYTF.

In nucleotides, the CDR3 is TGTGCCAGTAGTATAGCGAAGACTAGCGGGATGAACGAGCAGTACTTC. Protein product: CASSIAKTSGMNEQYF. This chain joins TRBV19 and TRBJ2-7, with TRBD2 matching 11 bases. J gave up 5 bases and V 1 base, and 7 bases lay outside the gene matches. The CDR3 is 16 amino acids. Per the germline V gene, CDR1 is LNHDA and CDR2 is SQIVND (reference sequence).

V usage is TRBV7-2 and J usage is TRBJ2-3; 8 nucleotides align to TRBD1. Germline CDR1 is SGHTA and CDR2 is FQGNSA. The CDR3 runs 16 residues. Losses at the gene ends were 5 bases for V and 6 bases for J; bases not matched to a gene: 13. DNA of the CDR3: TGTGCCAGCAGCCGTGACAGGGGCCTTAGTTTGGATACGCAGTATTTT. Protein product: CASSRDRGLSLDTQYF.

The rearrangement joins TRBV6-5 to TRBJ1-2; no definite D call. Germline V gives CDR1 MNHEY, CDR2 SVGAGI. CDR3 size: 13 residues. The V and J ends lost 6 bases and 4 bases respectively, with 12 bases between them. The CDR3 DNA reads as TGTGCCAGCAGAGGGAGATCTGGCTATGGCTACACCTTC. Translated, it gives CASRGRSGYGYTF.

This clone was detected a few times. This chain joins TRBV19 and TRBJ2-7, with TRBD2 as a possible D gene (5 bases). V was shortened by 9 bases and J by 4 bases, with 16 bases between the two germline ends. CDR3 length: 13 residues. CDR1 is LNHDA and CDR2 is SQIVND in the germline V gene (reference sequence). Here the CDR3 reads CASSPDGIYEQYF. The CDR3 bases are TGTGCCAGCAGTCCGGACGGGATTTACGAGCAGTACTTC.

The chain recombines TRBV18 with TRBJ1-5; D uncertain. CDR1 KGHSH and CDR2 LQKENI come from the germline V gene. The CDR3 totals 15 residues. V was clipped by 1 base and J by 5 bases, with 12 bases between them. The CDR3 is CASSPREGQDQPQHF. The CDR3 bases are TGTGCCAGCTCACCACGTGAGGGTCAGGATCAGCCCCAGCATTTT. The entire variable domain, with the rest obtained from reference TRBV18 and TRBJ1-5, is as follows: NAGVMQNPRHLVRRRGQEARLRCSPMKGHSHVYWYRQLPEEGLKFMVYLQKENIIDESGMPKERFSAEFPKEGPSILRIQQVVRGDSAAYFCASSPREGQDQPQHFGDGTRLSIL.

The CDR3 DNA reads as TGCGCCAGCAGTGTAACAGGGGAACGGCAGTACTTC. This codes for CASSVTGERQYF. The chain couples TRBV10-2 to TRBJ2-7; 7 bases are shared with TRBD1. Germline CDR1 is WSHSY and CDR2 is SAAADI. J gave up 9 bases and V 4 bases, and 6 bases lay outside the gene matches. CDR3 length equals 12 residues.

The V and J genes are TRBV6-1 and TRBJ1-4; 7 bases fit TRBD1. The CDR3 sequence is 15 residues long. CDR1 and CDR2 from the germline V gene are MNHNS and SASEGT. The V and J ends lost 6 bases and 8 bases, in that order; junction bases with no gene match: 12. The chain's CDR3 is CASRIQQGNEEKLFF. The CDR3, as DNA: TGTGCCAGCAGAATCCAACAGGGGAACGAAGAAAAACTGTTTTTT.